The next 23 T cell receptor beta chains were all read from a single sample in a study of T-cell memory formation after mild COVID-19 (dated by TCRdb to about 2021). The library was built by means of 5' RACE. Sequenced using an Illumina NovaSeq 6000. In-frame beta chains were kept once TCRdb had trimmed the public reads at Q25 with fastp and called clones with MiXCR. Rows are combined by CDR3 protein, so each entry shows the most common genes and DNA. In all, the sample holds some 200,000 distinct CDR3 sequences, and around 9.5% of those were seen once. The ten largest clones add up to 3.5% to 4% of the sample. Sequenced material: PBMCs or a T cell subset sorted from them (not recorded which). The receptors shown here come from a man younger than 30 who had mild COVID-19 (a few samples of this study predate the infection). The sample titles of this study are shuffled in the database, so cell type and time point are left out; the donor was told from shared clones.

This clonotype occurred a few times. This chain joins TRBV15 and TRBJ1-2; no clear D. The CDR3 extends over 17 amino acids. From germline, CDR1 is LNHNV and CDR2 YYDKDF (reference sequence). Deletions cut 0 bases from V and 3 bases from J, with 17 bases between. The CDR3 loop is CATSRDHGSIYDYGYTF. As DNA, the CDR3 is TGTGCCACCAGCAGAGATCATGGGAGTATTTATGACTATGGCTACACCTTC.

This clonotype was recorded a few times. The chain joins TRBV5-1 to TRBJ1-2; 7 bases are shared with TRBD1. Germline V gene data show CDR1 as SGHRS and CDR2 as YFSETQ. The CDR3 extends over 13 amino acids. V lost 7 bases and J lost 6; bases outside the gene matches: 9. CDR3 residues: CASGDSLSNGYTF. The CDR3 DNA is TGCGCCAGCGGGGACAGTCTCAGCAATGGCTACACCTTC.

V is TRBV20-1 and J is TRBJ2-5; TRBD2 might be the D (6 bases). Per germline, CDR1 DFQATT and CDR2 SNEGSKA (reference sequence). Trimming cost V 1 base and J 2 bases, with 14 bases left between them. This CDR3 contains 15 residues. For the CDR3, the DNA is TGCAGTGCTAGAGTTGGTAGCGGACTACAAGAGACCCAGTACTTC. This translates into CSARVGSGLQETQYF.

The rearrangement uses TRBV2 and TRBJ2-4; D is uncertain. The CDR3 extends over 14 amino acids. Deletions cut 1 base from V and 0 bases from J, with 4 bases between. CDR1 is SNHLY, CDR2 FYNNEI, per germline. CDR3 sequence: CASSEGEAKNIQYF. The DNA for the CDR3 is TGTGCCAGCAGTGAAGGGGAAGCCAAAAACATTCAGTACTTC.

This clonotype has only a few counts. J is TRBJ2-3 and V is TRBV7-9; weak D call: TRBD2 (6 bases). The CDR3 runs to 14 residues. The V gene's germline CDR1 is SEHNR and CDR2 FQNEAQ (reference sequence). Trimming shortened V by 6 bases and J by 6 bases, and 16 bases separated the two germline ends. The CDR3 bases are TGTGCCAGCAGTCGCTCCCCCGGGGGTGATACGCAGTATTTT. Amino acids: CASSRSPGGDTQYF.

This clonotype was seen ten or more times. The CDR3 nucleotides are TGTGCCAGCAGCTCCCCCCTGAATACGCAGTATTTT. Encoded protein: CASSSPLNTQYF. The V and J genes are TRBV7-2 and TRBJ2-3, with unresolved D. This CDR3 comprises 12 residues. Trimming pared 4 bases from V and 7 bases from J, leaving 9 bases between. Germline CDR1 SGHTA, CDR2 FQGNSA. Supplemented by reference TRBV7-2 and TRBJ2-3, the full variable domain reads GAGVSQSPSNKVTEKGKDVELRCDPISGHTALYWYRQSLGQGLEFLIYFQGNSAPDKSGLPSDRFSAERTGGSVSTLTIQRTQQEDSAVYLCASSSPLNTQYFGPGTRLTVL.

This clonotype was counted between two and nine times. V and J are TRBV6-2 or TRBV6-3 and TRBJ2-7; D unresolved. Per germline, CDR1 MNHEY and CDR2 SVGEGT. This CDR3 is 12 amino acids long. The V gene lost 6 bases and the J gene lost 3 bases, with 9 bases spanning the gap. CDR3 region: CASRGDIYEQYF. CDR3 DNA sequence: TGTGCCAGCAGGGGTGACATCTACGAGCAGTACTTC.

V is TRBV28 and J is TRBJ2-7; no reliable D call. V was shortened by 4 bases and J by 0 bases, with 4 bases between the two germline ends. The CDR3 contains 12 residues. In germline, CDR1 is MDHEN, CDR2 SYDVKM. The CDR3 nucleotides are TGTGCCAGCAGTTCCCGCTCCTACGAGCAGTACGTC. This codes for CASSSRSYEQYV.

The genes are TRBV5-1 and TRBJ2-7; 8 positions agree with TRBD2. The trim removed 6 bases at V and 5 bases at J, leaving 16 bases unmatched. The CDR3 has 16 residues. The germline V gene encodes CDR1 SGHRS and CDR2 YFSETQ. This CDR3 reads CASKLTGGASLHEQYF. In nucleotides, the CDR3 is TGCGCCAGCAAGCTGACCGGGGGGGCGTCCCTCCACGAGCAGTACTTC.

The genes are TRBV12-3 or TRBV12-4 and TRBJ1-1, with D uncertain. The CDR3 consists of 14 residues. With 3 bases removed from V and 5 bases from J, the gap between germline ends came to 13 bases. This chain's CDR3 is CASSFRRGGTEAFF. The CDR3 DNA reads as TGTGCCAGCAGTTTCAGGCGAGGAGGGACTGAAGCTTTCTTT.

This clonotype was counted between two and nine times. The rearrangement uses TRBV7-2 and TRBJ1-1, with 8 nucleotides matching TRBD1. The CDR3 contains 13 residues. Germline values: CDR1 SGHTA, CDR2 FQGNSA. V lost 5 bases and J lost 4; bases outside the gene matches: 3. Written as DNA, the CDR3 is TGTGCCAGCAGCATCCAGGGGGCCACTGAAGCTTTCTTT. Translated, it gives CASSIQGATEAFF.

This chain uses TRBV6-5 with TRBJ1-4, with TRBD1 as a possible D gene (5 bases). This CDR3 spans 15 amino acids. CDR1 is MNHEY and CDR2 is SVGAGI in the germline V gene. V was pared by 8 bases and J by 5 bases, with 18 bases between. The CDR3 spells CASQSVTDGNEKLFF. The CDR3 DNA reads as TGTGCCAGCCAATCTGTGACAGACGGAAATGAAAAACTGTTTTTT.

This chain joins TRBV14 and TRBJ2-7; 8 bases match TRBD2. Trimming at V came to 6 bases and at J to 5 bases, leaving 9 bases not matched to a gene. Germline V gene data show CDR1 as SGHDN and CDR2 as FVKESK. This CDR3 contains 14 residues. Here the CDR3 reads CASSPHHGGDEQYF. CDR3 nucleotides: TGTGCCAGCAGTCCTCACCACGGGGGGGACGAGCAGTACTTC.

This clonotype was found a few times. This sequence joins TRBV7-9 and TRBJ2-7, with TRBD2 identical over 7 bases. Germline V gene sequence: CDR1 SEHNR, CDR2 FQNEAQ (reference sequence). The CDR3 covers 14 residues. The trim removed 1 base at V and 5 bases at J, leaving 5 bases unmatched. CDR3 sequence reads: CASSLGEGFDEQYF. CDR3 nucleotides: TGTGCCAGCAGCTTAGGGGAGGGTTTCGACGAGCAGTACTTC.

The V call is TRBV20-1, the J call TRBJ2-1; TRBD2 matches at 8 bases. V lost 8 bases, J lost 2 bases, and 11 bases stayed unmatched. Germline-derived CDR1 and CDR2 are DFQATT and SNEGSKA (reference sequence). The CDR3 runs 15 residues. This CDR3 reads CSPYGGGRTYNEQFF. The CDR3 DNA reads TGCAGTCCTTACGGGGGGGGCAGGACCTACAATGAGCAGTTCTTC.

This clonotype turned up a few times. V gene TRBV7-6 combines with J gene TRBJ2-5, with a tentative D call TRBD2 (6 bases). This CDR3 has 14 residues. Trimming removed 2 bases from V and 5 bases from J, with 12 bases in between. Per germline, CDR1 SGHVS and CDR2 FNYEAQ. CDR3 protein: CASSLRSREETQYF. CDR3 coding DNA: TGTGCCAGCAGCTTAAGAAGCCGGGAGGAGACCCAGTACTTC.

This clonotype came up a few times. This chain joins TRBV7-9 and TRBJ2-3; D could derive from TRBD1 or TRBD2 (6 bases each). Trimming left V 6 bases short and J 2 bases short, with 15 bases between. Germline assignment: CDR1 SEHNR and CDR2 FQNEAQ (reference sequence). This CDR3 contains 15 residues. CDR3 DNA sequence: TGTGCCAGCAGAAAACGAGGGGGGACCACAGATACGCAGTATTTT. Its translation is CASRKRGGTTDTQYF. The whole variable domain, filled in from reference TRBV7-9 and TRBJ2-3, reads DTGVSQNPRHKITKRGQNVTFRCDPISEHNRLYWYRQTLGQGPEFLTYFQNEAQLEKSRLLSDRFSAERPKGSFSTLEIQRTEQGDSAMYLCASRKRGGTTDTQYFGPGTRLTVL.

This clonotype was recorded at least ten times. J is TRBJ2-5 and V is TRBV12-3 or TRBV12-4, with D possibly called TRBD1 or TRBD2 (5 bases each). There are 14 residues in the CDR3. V lost 3 bases and J 5 bases, leaving 13 bases between the germline ends. CDR3 DNA: TGTGCCAGCAGTTTGAGGGGTTTAGGGGAGACCCAGTACTTC. It is translated as CASSLRGLGETQYF.

This clonotype was seen a few times. The genes are TRBV5-1 and TRBJ1-4; D not resolved. This CDR3 comprises 15 residues. V dropped 0 bases and J dropped 3 bases, with 9 bases sitting between them. Germline V gene data show CDR1 as SGHRS and CDR2 as YFSETQ. The DNA of the CDR3 is TGCGCCAGCAGCTTGGTCTCTGAGTCTAATGAAAAACTGTTTTTT. It translates to CASSLVSESNEKLFF.

This clonotype was counted between two and nine times. The chain couples TRBV7-3 to TRBJ2-1; D is unclear. V was pared by 1 base and J by 9 bases, with 10 bases between. Germline CDR1 is SGHTA and CDR2 is FQGTGA. The CDR3 loop spans 13 amino acids. The CDR3 sequence: CASSLSITGEQFF. The CDR3 DNA sequence: TGTGCCAGCAGCTTAAGTATTACGGGTGAGCAGTTCTTC.

This clonotype appeared a few times. The chain links TRBV29-1 to TRBJ2-1, with D tentatively TRBD2 (7 bases). Trimming shortened V by 4 bases and J by 2 bases, and 21 bases separated the two germline ends. The CDR3 has 17 residues. The germline gives CDR1 SQVTM, CDR2 ANQGSEA. The CDR3 region has the DNA TGCAGCGTTGGTGGCTTGGGGGGGGCGCCCCCCTACAATGAGCAGTTCTTC. Protein: CSVGGLGGAPPYNEQFF.

This clonotype was counted only a few times. This sequence joins TRBV2 and TRBJ1-1, with D uncertain. Germline V lookup: CDR1 SNHLY, CDR2 FYNNEI. The CDR3 totals 13 residues. The V end was cut by 6 bases, the J end by 0 bases, with 8 bases between. This chain's CDR3 is CASRKTLNTEAFF. The CDR3 DNA follows: TGTGCCAGCAGAAAGACATTGAACACTGAAGCTTTCTTT.

This clonotype was picked up a small number of times. This chain joins TRBV6-2 or TRBV6-3 and TRBJ1-2; D not certain. Per germline, CDR1 MNHEY and CDR2 SVGEGT. The CDR3 is made up of 14 amino acids. V lost 7 bases and J 8 bases, leaving 20 bases between the germline ends. As DNA, the CDR3 is TGTGCCAGCACCTCTCGGACCGGGTCCGGGGGCTACACCTTC. As protein: CASTSRTGSGGYTF.